This paragraph covers one TCR beta chain sequence. The target antigen is unknown. PCR amplification relied on 60 Vbeta primers (plus 13 Jbeta primers). Assay: immunoSEQ multiplex PCR; the TCRdb copy retains only in-frame clones and omits some. In the table there are approximately 150,000 clones, around four fifths of which are singletons. The entry originates in a study of cytomegalovirus exposure and HLA in healthy donors. Study-level results: A previous analysis found most TCR beta V segments productive roughly 87% or roughly 30% of the time. A missense variant in DCLRE1C was later tied to TCR beta V- and J-gene trimming.

As for the donors, each was a healthy bone marrow donor. Germline V gene sequence: CDR1 SGHVS, CDR2 FNYEAQ. The CDR3 has 15 amino acids. V trimming: 2 bases; J trimming: 6 bases; junction bases outside the gene matches: 2. Specimen: PBMCs. The sequence came from a girl aged 5 to 17 in good health and CMV-seropositive. V usage is TRBV7-6 and J usage is TRBJ2-1, with 12 bases identical to TRBD2. The CDR3 nucleotides read TGTGCCAGCAGCTTACGGACTAGCGGGGTCAATGAGCAGTTCTTC. It is translated as CASSLRTSGVNEQFF.